The next 24 T cell receptor beta chains were all read from a single sample in a study of T cells in localized non-small cell lung cancer. The repertoire was sequenced with immunoSEQ multiplex PCR; TCRdb's copy has only in-frame clones and lacks some. The repertoire consists of 26,000 or so clones, with roughly 90% occurring once and the leading ten covering more than 6%. The specimen comprised peripheral blood, sampled before any cancer treatment. Source of these receptors: a male donor at least 60 years old with stage I lung adenocarcinoma.

V and J are TRBV4-3 and TRBJ1-2; the D gene is possibly TRBD1 (6 bases). Germline values: CDR1 LGHNA, CDR2 YSLEER. V lost 5 bases to trimming and J lost 7 bases, with 23 bases between them. The CDR3 consists of 16 residues. The CDR3 nucleotides read TGCGCCAGCAGCAAGAAAAAGAGTGGGGGCGGAAGTGGCTACACCTTC. As protein: CASSKKKSGGGSGYTF.

The rearrangement links TRBV9 to TRBJ2-5; 9 bases map to TRBD2. The ends lost 2 bases at V and 5 bases at J; junction bases unmatched: 10. This CDR3 region has 16 residues. Germline values: CDR1 SGDLS, CDR2 YYNGEE. The CDR3 bases are TGTGCCAGCAGCGTGACGGCTAGCGGGGAGTGGGAGACCCAGTACTTC. Translating it yields CASSVTASGEWETQYF.

The chain couples TRBV2 to TRBJ2-2; D might be TRBD1 (6 bases). The germline V and J ends were trimmed by 6 bases and 8 bases, with 19 bases remaining between them. The CDR3 runs 15 residues. CDR1 is SNHLY, CDR2 FYNNEI, per germline. DNA of the CDR3: TGTGCCAGCAGCCTACAGGGAACCCCTACGGGGGAGCTGTTTTTT. Its translation is CASSLQGTPTGELFF.

V gene TRBV6-5 combines with J gene TRBJ1-2; D is possibly TRBD1 (5 bases). Per germline, CDR1 MNHEY and CDR2 SVGAGI. This CDR3 is 13 amino acids long. The V gene lost 6 bases and the J gene lost 0 bases, with 8 bases spanning the gap. In nucleotides, the CDR3 is TGTGCCAGCAGGACAGATCCTAACTATGGCTACACCTTC. Translation gives CASRTDPNYGYTF.

This clone was detected only once. J is TRBJ2-3 and V is TRBV5-4, with TRBD2 as a possible D gene (6 bases). Germline CDR1 is SGHNT and CDR2 is YYREEE (reference sequence). The V gene lost 2 bases and the J gene lost 2 bases, with 12 bases spanning the gap. The CDR3 has 15 amino acids. The CDR3 DNA reads TGTGCCAGCAGCTTAGATAGCGGCCTCACAGATACGCAGTATTTT. It codes for CASSLDSGLTDTQYF.

V is TRBV28 and J is TRBJ2-4, with 9 nucleotides matching TRBD1. Losses at the gene ends were 2 bases for V and 3 bases for J; bases not matched to a gene: 8. CDR3 size: 17 residues. Germline V gene lookup returns CDR1 MDHEN and CDR2 SYDVKM. CDR3 region: CASSLPTGGKGKNIQYF. DNA for the CDR3: TGTGCCAGCAGTTTACCCACAGGGGGCAAAGGCAAAAACATTCAGTACTTC.

This chain joins TRBV7-2 and TRBJ1-2, with TRBD1 identical over 7 bases. With 5 bases clipped from V and 2 bases from J, the junction kept 5 bases outside the gene matches. Per germline, CDR1 SGHTA and CDR2 FQGNSA. There are 14 residues in the CDR3. CDR3 bases: TGTGCCAGCAGCCCGGACAGGCGGAACTATGGCTACACCTTC. It encodes CASSPDRRNYGYTF.

The chain employs TRBV7-2 and TRBJ2-1, with D unresolved. Trimming took 1 base from V and 8 from J, leaving 9 bases between them. Germline V gene sequence: CDR1 SGHTA, CDR2 FQGNSA. The CDR3 runs 13 residues. The CDR3 region has the DNA TGTGCCAGCAGCTTAGGGCCTCGGGATGAGCAGTTCTTC. It codes for CASSLGPRDEQFF.

The chain carries TRBV5-1 and TRBJ2-1; D is uncertain. V lost 6 bases, J lost 5 bases, and 12 bases lay in between. Germline V gene lookup returns CDR1 SGHRS and CDR2 YFSETQ. This CDR3 spans 13 amino acids. CDR3 DNA sequence: TGCGCCAGCATGACCACCCCGGACAATGAGCAGTTCTTC. It translates to CASMTTPDNEQFF.

This chain connects TRBV28 to TRBJ1-2; TRBD1 is a possible D gene (6 bases). Trimming removed 8 bases at V and 5 bases at J, with 12 bases between. The CDR3 loop spans 12 amino acids. The germline gives CDR1 MDHEN, CDR2 SYDVKM. The CDR3 nucleotides are TGTGCCAGCGTCACAGGGTTGTATGGCTACACCTTC. Translating gives CASVTGLYGYTF.

In nucleotides, the CDR3 is TGTGCCAGCAGCTTAAACGGGGGCGCGGGCACTGAAGCTTTCTTT. Residues: CASSLNGGAGTEAFF. The chain couples TRBV7-3 to TRBJ1-1; D might be TRBD1 (6 bases). CDR3 length: 15 amino acids. Trimming left V 1 base short and J 4 bases short, with 13 bases between. Germline CDR1 reads SGHTA; CDR2 reads FQGTGA.

V and J are TRBV2 and TRBJ1-3; D is ambiguous. CDR1 and CDR2 (germline): SNHLY, FYNNEI. The CDR3 length is 12 residues. Trimming left V 6 bases short and J 5 bases short, with 8 bases between. The CDR3 DNA sequence: TGTGCCAGCAGCACGGGTAGAAACACCATATATTTT. Residues: CASSTGRNTIYF.

This chain connects TRBV6-6 to TRBJ1-1, with unresolved D. CDR1 and CDR2 from the germline V gene are MNHNY and SVGAGI (reference sequence). V shed 5 bases and J shed 3 bases, with 10 bases lying between them. The CDR3 has 13 residues. CDR3 region: CASSRLGDTEAFF. The CDR3 DNA is TGTGCCAGCAGTCGACTCGGGGACACTGAAGCTTTCTTT.

The chain's CDR3 is CASSSAGLEGLNYGYTF. CDR3 sequence (DNA): TGTGCCAGCAGCTCCGCGGGGCTGGAAGGTCTTAACTATGGCTACACCTTC. This rearrangement joins TRBV5-6 to TRBJ1-2, with D possibly TRBD1 on 5 matching bases. CDR3 size: 17 residues. V lost 3 bases to trimming and J lost 1 base, with 19 bases between them. Germline lookup yields CDR1 SGHDT and CDR2 YYEEEE.

The V call is TRBV5-1, the J call TRBJ2-1; either TRBD1 or TRBD2 may fit D (5 bases each). Germline CDR1 and CDR2: SGHRS and YFSETQ. Trimming left V 0 bases short and J 0 bases short, with 10 bases between. This CDR3 region has 16 residues. The CDR3 DNA reads as TGCGCCAGCAGCTTGGGAGGGGTATACTCCTACAATGAGCAGTTCTTC. Its translation: CASSLGGVYSYNEQFF.

The chain carries TRBV30 and TRBJ1-1, with 7 bases lining up with TRBD1. The CDR3 has 13 residues. V gave up 4 bases and J gave up 3 bases; unmatched junction bases: 5. Germline V CDR1 and CDR2: GTSNPN, SVGIG (reference sequence). The CDR3 region is CAWTRQGYTEAFF. The DNA of the CDR3 is TGTGCCTGGACTCGACAGGGATACACTGAAGCTTTCTTT.

J is TRBJ1-1 and V is TRBV19, with D uncertain. The CDR3 runs 14 residues. Between the trimmed V and J ends, which lost 3 bases and 1 base, there was a span of 9 bases. The V gene's germline CDR1 is LNHDA and CDR2 SQIVND (reference sequence). CDR3 in DNA: TGTGCCAGTAGTATCGGACTCTCGAACACTGAAGCTTTCTTT. It translates to CASSIGLSNTEAFF. The complete variable domain, with remaining parts taken from reference TRBV19 and TRBJ1-1, reads DGGITQSPKYLFRKEGQNVTLSCEQNLNHDAMYWYRQDPGQGLRLIYYSQIVNDFQKGDIAEGYSVSREKKESFPLTVTSAQKNPTAFYLCASSIGLSNTEAFFGQGTRLTVV.

This chain uses TRBV28 with TRBJ2-1; the match to TRBD1 covers 9 bases. The length of the CDR3 is 14 residues. CDR1 and CDR2 from the germline V gene are MDHEN and SYDVKM. Trimming removed 5 bases from V and 5 bases from J; junction bases left unmatched: 4. The CDR3 DNA is TGTGCCAGCAGTATACAGGGGGCCCACAATGAGCAGTTCTTC. It codes for CASSIQGAHNEQFF.

This chain connects TRBV2 to TRBJ2-5; TRBD2 is a possible D gene (6 bases). This CDR3 contains 12 residues. V was shortened by 6 bases and J by 4 bases, with 9 bases between the two germline ends. Germline assignment: CDR1 SNHLY and CDR2 FYNNEI. This chain's CDR3 is CASSRRVETQYF. The CDR3 nucleotides read TGTGCCAGCAGCCGGAGGGTAGAGACCCAGTACTTC.

The chain links TRBV19 to TRBJ1-5; D uncertain. CDR3 length: 14 amino acids. V was clipped by 6 bases and J by 5 bases, with 14 bases between them. The germline CDR1 and CDR2 sequences are LNHDA and SQIVND (reference sequence). This CDR3 reads CASRRSDGYQPQHF. The CDR3 coding sequence is TGTGCCAGTAGACGATCCGATGGATATCAGCCCCAGCATTTT.

This chain joins TRBV6-1 and TRBJ2-6; D remains ambiguous. CDR3 size: 15 residues. In germline, CDR1 is MNHNS, CDR2 SASEGT. V was pared by 5 bases and J by 2 bases, with 10 bases between. The CDR3: CASSPAFTGANVLTF. In DNA form, the CDR3 reads TGTGCCAGCAGTCCCGCATTCACTGGGGCCAACGTCCTGACTTTC.

The chain combines TRBV2 with TRBJ2-7; no clear D gene. The germline V and J ends were trimmed by 10 bases and 3 bases, with 10 bases remaining between them. Germline V CDR1 and CDR2: SNHLY, FYNNEI. The CDR3 contains 11 residues. CDR3 nucleotide sequence: TGTGCCACAAAAAAGGACTACGAGCAGTACTTC. Its translation: CATKKDYEQYF.

The gene calls are TRBV29-1 and TRBJ2-3; 8 nucleotides align to TRBD1. Germline CDR1 reads SQVTM; CDR2 reads ANQGSEA. The trim removed 2 bases at V and 5 bases at J, leaving 3 bases unmatched. The CDR3 totals 13 residues. The CDR3, as DNA: TGCAGCGTTGAACTTACAGGGGGAGATACGCAGTATTTT. Its protein is CSVELTGGDTQYF.

The chain employs TRBV7-7 and TRBJ1-6; TRBD1 aligns across 8 bases. This CDR3 contains 12 residues. CDR1 is SSHAT, CDR2 FNYEAQ, per germline (reference sequence). V lost 8 bases, J lost 9 bases, and 3 bases stayed unmatched. The CDR3, as DNA: TGTGCCAGCCAGGGGGCATCTTCACCCCTCCACTTT. Translated, it gives CASQGASSPLHF.